Below, 23 T cell receptor beta chains from the same sample are listed, as sequenced in a study of shared clonotypes between healthy human individuals. Data came from immunoSEQ multiplex PCR; TCRdb stores just in-frame clones and leaves some out. The sample has about 2.3 million clones, approximately 90% seen once. The sequenced material came from naive CD4+ T cells from PBMCs. Subset denoted: CD45RA+ positively selected. The origin of the receptors is a young man in good health. Some clones in this sample may be carry-over from other donors' samples.

The sample holds one count of this clone. The rearrangement joins TRBV9 to TRBJ2-2; D assignment may be TRBD1 or TRBD2 (5 bases each). This CDR3 comprises 15 residues. V lost 0 bases and J 5 bases, leaving 11 bases between the germline ends. The V gene's germline CDR1 is SGDLS and CDR2 YYNGEE. In DNA form, the CDR3 reads TGTGCCAGCAGCGTAGATGTCAGGGAGACCGGGGAGCTGTTTTTT. Its translation: CASSVDVRETGELFF.

The chain joins TRBV29-1 to TRBJ1-1; 7 bases line up with TRBD1. This CDR3 contains 14 residues. V dropped 3 bases and J dropped 0; count of bases not matched to a gene: 4. Germline assignment: CDR1 SQVTM and CDR2 ANQGSEA. The DNA for the CDR3 is TGCAGCGTTGATCAGGGGGGCATGAACACTGAAGCTTTCTTT. Translating gives CSVDQGGMNTEAFF.

V usage is TRBV5-1 and J usage is TRBJ2-3, with 10 nucleotides matching TRBD2. V shed 4 bases, J shed 7 bases, and the junction held 15 bases outside the gene matches. CDR1 and CDR2 (germline): SGHRS, YFSETQ. The CDR3 has 17 residues. The CDR3 coding sequence is TGCGCCAGCAGCATAAATACCGGGACTAGCGCGCTCCATACGCAGTATTTT. Its translation is CASSINTGTSALHTQYF.

About this clone itself: The sample has other DNA sequences that encode this CDR3 too. The chain recombines TRBV5-1 with TRBJ2-1, with 9 bases identical to TRBD2. The junction had 5 bases not matched to a gene; V was cut back by 2 bases and J by 8 bases. The CDR3 has 14 residues. Germline V gives CDR1 SGHRS, CDR2 YFSETQ. The CDR3 here is CASSLGLAFDEQFF. Here the CDR3 DNA reads TGCGCCAGCAGCTTAGGACTAGCGTTCGATGAGCAGTTCTTC.

Turning to this clone: The sample holds other DNA sequences that translate to the same CDR3. V is TRBV7-3 and J is TRBJ1-3; D gene uncertain. The ends were cut back, 1 base at V and 0 bases at J, with 1 base in the middle. CDR3 length: 13 amino acids. Germline V gene lookup returns CDR1 SGHTA and CDR2 FQGTGA. CDR3 nucleotide sequence: TGTGCCAGCAGCTTAAGCTCTGGAAACACCATATATTTT. It yields the protein CASSLSSGNTIYF.

In its sample, this clone was seen a few times. The chain joins TRBV20-1 to TRBJ2-7; D gene unclear. The V end was cut by 3 bases, the J end by 7 bases, with 10 bases between. This CDR3 is 11 amino acids long. In germline, CDR1 is DFQATT, CDR2 SNEGSKA (reference sequence). The CDR3 DNA reads TGCAGTGCTAGCCCCGTGGTGGAGCAGTACTTC. Protein sequence: CSASPVVEQYF.

The rearrangement uses TRBV30 and TRBJ2-1; D is unclear. The CDR3 runs to 13 residues. Germline values: CDR1 GTSNPN, CDR2 SVGIG (reference sequence). Trimming pared 1 base from V and 6 bases from J, leaving 10 bases between. CDR3 in amino acids: CAWSERPTNEQFF. The DNA for the CDR3 is TGTGCCTGGAGTGAACGACCGACCAATGAGCAGTTCTTC.

The table lists this clone with a few counts. V gene TRBV28 combines with J gene TRBJ1-5; D is undetermined. V lost 5 bases to trimming and J lost 7 bases, with 15 bases between them. CDR3 length equals 14 residues. Germline lookup yields CDR1 MDHEN and CDR2 SYDVKM. The CDR3 reads CASSPYSGGQPQHF. Written as DNA, the CDR3 is TGTGCCAGCAGTCCATACTCAGGAGGGCAGCCCCAGCATTTT. The full variable domain, rest sourced from reference TRBV28 and TRBJ1-5, is DVKVTQSSRYLVKRTGEKVFLECVQDMDHENMFWYRQDPGLGLRLIYFSYDVKMKEKGDIPEGYSVSREKKERFSLILESASTNQTSMYLCASSPYSGGQPQHFGDGTRLSIL.

This chain joins TRBV9 and TRBJ1-2; weak D call: TRBD1 (6 bases). The ends were cut back, 1 base at V and 2 bases at J, with 12 bases in the middle. CDR3 length: 15 residues. Germline V CDR1 and CDR2: SGDLS, YYNGEE. Written as DNA, the CDR3 is TGTGCCAGCAGCGTACAGGGACAAGGAAACTATGGCTACACCTTC. This gives the protein CASSVQGQGNYGYTF.

This chain joins TRBV11-3 and TRBJ1-1; TRBD1 might be the D (6 bases). V was shortened by 5 bases and J by 0 bases, with 13 bases between the two germline ends. The CDR3 is made up of 15 amino acids. Germline-derived CDR1 and CDR2 are SGHNT and YENEEA. The DNA for the CDR3 is TGTGCCAGCAGCCAACAGGGAGGGTTGAACACTGAAGCTTTCTTT. Amino acids: CASSQQGGLNTEAFF.

J is TRBJ1-5 and V is TRBV7-8, with D unresolved. Germline loops: CDR1 SGHVS, CDR2 FQNEAQ. V dropped 5 bases and J dropped 0 bases, with 11 bases sitting between them. The CDR3 length is 15 residues. CDR3 DNA: TGTGCCAGCAGCCCGGTCGCGTTTAGCAATCAGCCCCAGCATTTT. Translated, it gives CASSPVAFSNQPQHF.

V and J are TRBV5-6 and TRBJ1-1; D call uncertain. Germline V gene sequence: CDR1 SGHDT, CDR2 YYEEEE. This CDR3 spans 16 amino acids. Deletions cut 2 bases from V and 3 bases from J, with 17 bases between. The CDR3 sequence is CASSFSPYVDDTEAFF. In DNA, the CDR3 is TGTGCCAGCAGCTTTTCTCCCTACGTTGACGACACTGAAGCTTTCTTT.

This rearrangement joins TRBV6-6 to TRBJ2-1, with D uncertain. Trimming removed 7 bases from V and 1 base from J, with 14 bases in between. Looked up from germline, CDR1 is MNHNY and CDR2 is SVGAGI (reference sequence). The CDR3 is 15 residues long. In nucleotides, the CDR3 is TGTGCCAGCACCGACCGTAGGTCTTCCTACAATGAGCAGTTCTTC. This gives the protein CASTDRRSSYNEQFF.

The chain couples TRBV6-5 to TRBJ1-2, with a weak D call TRBD1 (5 bases). The CDR3 is made up of 13 amino acids. CDR1 is MNHEY and CDR2 is SVGAGI in the germline V gene. V was pared by 6 bases and J by 8 bases, with 16 bases between. CDR3 bases: TGTGCCAGCAGCGAGTGGGGGGGTGAAGGCTACACCTTC. Its protein product is CASSEWGGEGYTF.

The genes are TRBV28 and TRBJ2-7, with 7 bases identical to TRBD1. The junction had 12 bases not matched to a gene; V was cut back by 11 bases and J by 2 bases. From germline, CDR1 is MDHEN and CDR2 SYDVKM. This CDR3 has 14 amino acids. CDR3 residues: CAAKGQGETYEQYF. DNA of the CDR3: TGTGCCGCCAAGGGTCAGGGGGAAACCTACGAGCAGTACTTC.

Note on this clone: Other DNA sequences in the same sample also yield this CDR3. The rearrangement links TRBV7-2 to TRBJ1-1, with D maybe TRBD1 (6 bases). The CDR3 runs to 13 residues. CDR1 and CDR2 (germline): SGHTA, FQGNSA. V was clipped by 6 bases and J by 4 bases, with 12 bases between them. Here the CDR3 reads CASSLRGGTEAFF. Here the CDR3 DNA reads TGTGCCAGCAGTCTCAGGGGAGGCACTGAAGCTTTCTTT.

J is TRBJ2-3 and V is TRBV4-1; D gene unclear. Germline values: CDR1 MGHRA, CDR2 YSYEKL. This CDR3 comprises 13 residues. V lost 0 bases to trimming and J lost 8 bases, with 9 bases between them. This CDR3 reads CASSQEVKGTQYF. In DNA, the CDR3 is TGCGCCAGCAGCCAAGAGGTCAAAGGTACGCAGTATTTT.

Worth noting for this clone: The same CDR3 arises from other DNA sequences in this sample as well. The CDR3 reads CASSLTWGDTQYF. CDR3 bases: TGTGCCAGCAGCTTAACCTGGGGAGATACGCAGTATTTT. The gene calls are TRBV7-3 and TRBJ2-3; D remains unclear. Trimming left V 0 bases short and J 5 bases short, with 6 bases between. This CDR3 has 13 amino acids. The germline CDR1 and CDR2 sequences are SGHTA and FQGTGA.

The rearrangement joins TRBV27 to TRBJ1-2; no reliable D call. Germline V gives CDR1 MNHEY, CDR2 SMNVEV (reference sequence). The CDR3 has 15 amino acids. V gave up 2 bases and J gave up 0 bases, with 10 bases separating them. Here the CDR3 DNA reads TGTGCCAGCAGTTTACACCGTCTTACTAACTATGGCTACACCTTC. Translating it yields CASSLHRLTNYGYTF.

Remarks on this clone: Within the sample, other DNA sequences also encode this same CDR3. The chain couples TRBV7-2 to TRBJ2-7, with no clear D. Trimming took off 5 bases at V and 3 bases at J, with 5 bases between the two ends. Per the germline V gene, CDR1 is SGHTA and CDR2 is FQGNSA. The CDR3 is 11 amino acids. CDR3 DNA: TGTGCCAGCAGCGAGAACTACGAGCAGTACTTC. Its translation: CASSENYEQYF. Variable domain in full (rest from reference TRBV7-2 and TRBJ2-7): GAGVSQSPSNKVTEKGKDVELRCDPISGHTALYWYRQSLGQGLEFLIYFQGNSAPDKSGLPSDRFSAERTGGSVSTLTIQRTQQEDSAVYLCASSENYEQYFGPGTRLTVT.

The chain joins TRBV19 to TRBJ1-2; a weak D match, TRBD1 (6 bases). V lost 3 bases to trimming and J lost 10 bases, with 21 bases between them. This CDR3 has 15 residues. The germline CDR1 and CDR2 sequences are LNHDA and SQIVND (reference sequence). In DNA, the CDR3 is TGTGCCAGTAGTATTTCCCGGCCTCGAGGGGGTTTCTACACCTTC. Encoded protein: CASSISRPRGGFYTF.

J is TRBJ2-1 and V is TRBV4-1; unclear D gene. Trimming removed 0 bases at V and 5 bases at J, with 8 bases between. The germline V gene has CDR1 MGHRA and CDR2 YSYEKL. There are 14 residues in the CDR3. CDR3: CASSQEFVHNEQFF. The CDR3 DNA is TGCGCCAGCAGCCAAGAGTTCGTGCACAATGAGCAGTTCTTC.

The chain joins TRBV15 to TRBJ2-2; TRBD1 matches 7 bases. Trimming at V came to 5 bases and at J to 1 base, leaving 4 bases not matched to a gene. Germline CDR1 is LNHNV and CDR2 is YYDKDF (reference sequence). The CDR3 covers 15 residues. CDR3 protein: CATSVRQGNTGELFF. CDR3 nucleotides: TGTGCCACCAGCGTAAGACAGGGGAACACCGGGGAGCTGTTTTTT.